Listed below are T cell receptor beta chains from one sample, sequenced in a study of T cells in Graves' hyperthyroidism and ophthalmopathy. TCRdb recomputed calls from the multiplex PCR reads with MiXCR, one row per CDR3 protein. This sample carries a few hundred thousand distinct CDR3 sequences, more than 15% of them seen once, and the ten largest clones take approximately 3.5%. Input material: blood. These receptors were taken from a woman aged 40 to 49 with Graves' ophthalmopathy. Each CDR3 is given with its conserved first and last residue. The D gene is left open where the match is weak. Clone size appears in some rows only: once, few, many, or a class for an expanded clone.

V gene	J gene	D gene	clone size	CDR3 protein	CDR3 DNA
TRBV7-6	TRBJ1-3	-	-	CASSLHGSGNTIYF	TGTGCCAGCAGCTTACACGGCTCTGGAAACACCATATATTTT
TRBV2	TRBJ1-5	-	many	CASSAGLSNQPQHF	TGTGCCAGCAGTGCAGGGTTGAGCAATCAGCCCCAGCATTTT
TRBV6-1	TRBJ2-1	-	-	CASSYSLPDGVYNEQFF	TGTGCCAGCAGTTATTCCCTACCAGACGGGGTCTACAATGAGCAGTTCTTC
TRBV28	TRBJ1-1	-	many	CASSLTDNRNTEAFF	TGTGCCAGCAGTTTAACGGACAACCGGAACACTGAAGCTTTCTTT
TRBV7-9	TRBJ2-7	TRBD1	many	CASSPDRASYEQYF	TGTGCCAGCAGCCCCGACAGGGCCTCCTACGAGCAGTACTTC
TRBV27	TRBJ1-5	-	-	CASSSLSNNQPQHF	TGTGCCAGCAGTTCTCTTTCCAACAATCAGCCCCAGCATTTT
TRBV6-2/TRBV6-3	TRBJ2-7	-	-	CASRMGTASYEQYF	TGTGCCAGCAGAATGGGGACCGCCTCCTACGAGCAGTACTTC
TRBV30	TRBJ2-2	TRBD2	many	CAWRGLAGLNTGELFF	TGTGCCTGGAGGGGACTAGCGGGATTGAACACCGGGGAGCTGTTTTTT
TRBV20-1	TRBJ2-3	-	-	CSARAPGGTDTQYF	TGCAGTGCTAGAGCGCCGGGGGGCACAGATACGCAGTATTTT
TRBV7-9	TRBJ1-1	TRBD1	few	CASSLAGQGGFAAFF	TGTGCCAGCAGCTTAGCGGGACAGGGTGGGTTTGCAGCTTTCTTT
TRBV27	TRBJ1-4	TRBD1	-	CASSLSGPSVPGQDNEKLFF	TGTGCCAGCAGTCTTAGTGGACCATCCGTTCCGGGACAGGATAATGAAAAACTGTTTTTT
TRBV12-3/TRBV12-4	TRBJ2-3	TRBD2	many	CASSHFAGGPDTQYF	TGTGCCAGCAGTCATTTTGCGGGGGGGCCAGATACGCAGTATTTT
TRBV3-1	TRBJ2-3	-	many	CASSQAVERTQYF	TGTGCCAGCAGCCAAGCGGTCGAGCGAACGCAGTATTTT
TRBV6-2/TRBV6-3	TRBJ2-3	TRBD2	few	CASSYSSLAGGGTDTQYF	TGTGCCAGCAGTTACTCGAGTCTAGCGGGGGGGGGCACAGATACGCAGTATTTT
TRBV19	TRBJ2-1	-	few	CASSNWAGHNEQFF	TGTGCCAGTAGTAATTGGGCAGGCCACAATGAGCAGTTCTTC
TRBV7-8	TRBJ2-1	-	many	CASSHGGAGDNEQFF	TGTGCCAGCAGCCATGGTGGGGCAGGTGACAATGAGCAGTTCTTC
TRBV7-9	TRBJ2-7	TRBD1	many	CASRDREEYEQYF	TGTGCCAGCCGGGACAGGGAGGAATACGAGCAGTACTTC
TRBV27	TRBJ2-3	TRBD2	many	CASSLSSGSITDTQYF	TGTGCCAGCAGTCTTAGTAGCGGGTCCATCACAGATACGCAGTATTTT
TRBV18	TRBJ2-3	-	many	CASRMSHSGTDTQYF	TGTGCCAGCCGAATGAGCCATTCGGGCACAGATACGCAGTATTTT
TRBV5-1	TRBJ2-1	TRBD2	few	CASSPPTSGRANEQFF	TGCGCCAGCAGCCCGCCTACTAGCGGGAGGGCCAATGAGCAGTTCTTC
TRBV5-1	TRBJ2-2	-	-	CASSLPSGANTGELFF	TGCGCCAGCAGCTTGCCTTCGGGGGCGAACACCGGGGAGCTGTTTTTT
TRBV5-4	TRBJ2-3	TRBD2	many	CASSLARTSGELTDTQYF	TGTGCCAGCAGCTTAGCCCGGACTAGCGGGGAACTCACAGATACGCAGTATTTT